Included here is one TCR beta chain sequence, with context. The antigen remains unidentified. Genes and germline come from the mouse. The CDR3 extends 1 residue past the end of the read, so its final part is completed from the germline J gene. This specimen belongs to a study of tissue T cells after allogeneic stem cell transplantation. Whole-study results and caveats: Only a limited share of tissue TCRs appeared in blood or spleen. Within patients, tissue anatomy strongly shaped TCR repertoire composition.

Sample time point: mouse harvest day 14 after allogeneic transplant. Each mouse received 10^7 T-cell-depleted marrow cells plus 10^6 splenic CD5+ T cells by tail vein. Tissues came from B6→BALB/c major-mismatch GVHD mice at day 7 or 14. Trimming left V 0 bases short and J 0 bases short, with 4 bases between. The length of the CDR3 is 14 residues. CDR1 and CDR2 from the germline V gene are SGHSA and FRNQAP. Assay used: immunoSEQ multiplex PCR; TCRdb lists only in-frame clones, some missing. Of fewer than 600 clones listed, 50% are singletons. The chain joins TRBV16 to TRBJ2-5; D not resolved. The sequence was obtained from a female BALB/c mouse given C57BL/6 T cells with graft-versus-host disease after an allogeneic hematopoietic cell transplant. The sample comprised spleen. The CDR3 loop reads CASSLDSNQDTQYF. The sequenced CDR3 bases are TGTGCAAGCAGCTTAGACAGTAACCAAGACACCCAGTAC.